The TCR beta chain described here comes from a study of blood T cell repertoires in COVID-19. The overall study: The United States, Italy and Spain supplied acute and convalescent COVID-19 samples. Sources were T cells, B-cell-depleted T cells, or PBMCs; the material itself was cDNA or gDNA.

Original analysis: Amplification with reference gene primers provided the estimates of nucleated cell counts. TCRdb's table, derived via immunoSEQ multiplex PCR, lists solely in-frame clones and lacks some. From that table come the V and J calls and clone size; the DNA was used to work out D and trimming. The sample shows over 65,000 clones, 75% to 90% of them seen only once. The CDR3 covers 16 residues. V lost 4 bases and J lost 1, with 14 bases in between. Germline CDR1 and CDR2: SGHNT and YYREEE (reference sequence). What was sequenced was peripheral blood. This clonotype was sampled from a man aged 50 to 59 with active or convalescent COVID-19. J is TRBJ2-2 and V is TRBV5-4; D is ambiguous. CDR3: CASSQTQTLNTGELFF. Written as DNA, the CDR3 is TGTGCCAGCAGCCAAACACAGACACTGAACACCGGGGAGCTGTTTTTT.